This T cell receptor beta chain derives from a study of cytomegalovirus exposure and HLA in healthy donors. Profiled with immunoSEQ multiplex PCR; TCRdb holds only in-frame clones, not every one. The sample comprises fewer than 300,000 clones, 88% of which are singletons, and about 0.86% rests with the top ten. CDR3 size: 17 residues. V dropped 5 bases and J dropped 0; count of bases not matched to a gene: 8. Per germline, CDR1 LNHDA and CDR2 SQIVND (reference sequence). This clonotype was sampled from a woman aged 18-30 years in good health and CMV-seronegative. The sequenced sample was PBMCs. V is TRBV19 and J is TRBJ2-3; 10 nucleotides agree with TRBD2. CDR3 coding DNA: TGTGCCAGTAGTTTACTAGCGGGGATATCTAGCACAGATACGCAGTATTTT. Encoded protein: CASSLLAGISSTDTQYF. Full variable domain (outside the CDR3, taken from reference TRBV19 and TRBJ2-3): DGGITQSPKYLFRKEGQNVTLSCEQNLNHDAMYWYRQDPGQGLRLIYYSQIVNDFQKGDIAEGYSVSREKKESFPLTVTSAQKNPTAFYLCASSLLAGISSTDTQYFGPGTRLTVL.